This T cell receptor (beta chain) was identified during a study of T cell repertoires in cytomegalovirus infection. Looking at the study overall: Through public TCR beta signatures, both CMV infection and matching HLA type were indicated.

Study observations and caveats: The cumulative frequency of public TCR beta families distinguished individuals who carried CMV together with the relevant HLA. Ex vivo, HLA-C-restricted CMV-specific TCR beta clonotypes prevailed over the rest of the response.

To note about this clonotype: The antigen is undetermined.

Unmatched junction bases numbered 4, after V lost 5 bases and J lost 1 base. This CDR3 has 15 residues. CDR1 and CDR2 from the germline V gene are SGHAT and FQDESV (reference sequence). MiXCR, applied by TCRdb to the reads, yields one record per CDR3 protein. Among 450,000 to 650,000 distinct CDR3 sequences listed, 26% were seen once. Input material: PBMCs. The clonotype comes from a human donor in good health (CMV status not recorded). Some clones in this sample may be carry-over from other donors' samples. V is TRBV11-1 and J is TRBJ2-2; 7 bases fit TRBD2. The chain's CDR3 is CASSPASGNTGELFF. DNA for the CDR3: TGTGCCAGCAGCCCCGCTAGCGGGAACACCGGGGAGCTGTTTTTT.